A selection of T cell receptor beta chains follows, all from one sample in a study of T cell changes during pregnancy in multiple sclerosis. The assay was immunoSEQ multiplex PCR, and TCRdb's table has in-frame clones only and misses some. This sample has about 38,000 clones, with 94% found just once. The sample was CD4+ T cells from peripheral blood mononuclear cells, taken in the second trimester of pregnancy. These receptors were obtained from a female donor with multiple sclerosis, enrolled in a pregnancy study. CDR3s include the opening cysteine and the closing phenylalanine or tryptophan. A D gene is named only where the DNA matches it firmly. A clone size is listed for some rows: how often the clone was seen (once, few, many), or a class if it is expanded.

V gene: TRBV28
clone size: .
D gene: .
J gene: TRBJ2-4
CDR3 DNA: TGTGCCAGCGAATCATCGAGGGCCTTAGCCAAAAACATTCAGTACTTC
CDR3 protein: CASESSRALAKNIQYF

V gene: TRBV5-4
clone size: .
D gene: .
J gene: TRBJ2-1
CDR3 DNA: TGTGCCAGCAGCTTGGGGAGTCCAATCTACAATGAGCAGTTCTTC
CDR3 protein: CASSLGSPIYNEQFF

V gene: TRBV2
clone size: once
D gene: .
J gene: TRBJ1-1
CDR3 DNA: TGTGCCAGCAATGGGGGGTTGGGCACTGAAGCTTTCTTT
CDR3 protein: CASNGGLGTEAFF

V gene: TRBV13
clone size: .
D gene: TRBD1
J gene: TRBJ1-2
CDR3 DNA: TGTGCCAGCAGCTTAGAGGGACAGTATGGCTACACCTTC
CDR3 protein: CASSLEGQYGYTF

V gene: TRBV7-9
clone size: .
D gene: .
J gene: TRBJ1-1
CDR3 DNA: TGTGCCAGCAGCCGATTGGCGGACACTGAAGCTTTCTTT
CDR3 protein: CASSRLADTEAFF

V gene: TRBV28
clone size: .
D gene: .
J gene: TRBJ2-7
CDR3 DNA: TGTGCCAGCACGACCAGGAACTACGAGCAGTACTTC
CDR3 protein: CASTTRNYEQYF

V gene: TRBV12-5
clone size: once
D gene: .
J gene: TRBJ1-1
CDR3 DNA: TGTGCTAGTGGCCAGCAGGGCGGCACTGAAGCTTTCTTT
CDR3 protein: CASGQQGGTEAFF

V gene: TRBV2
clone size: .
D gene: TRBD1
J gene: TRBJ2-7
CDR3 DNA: TGTGCCAGCAGTCCCCGATCGACAGGGTGGAACGAGGTACCCTACGAGCAGTACTTC
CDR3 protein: CASSPRSTGWNEVPYEQYF

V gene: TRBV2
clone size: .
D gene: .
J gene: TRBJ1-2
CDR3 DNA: TGTGCCAGCGTCCTAATTAGGGGGGGTAAAGATGGCTACACCTTC
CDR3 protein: CASVLIRGGKDGYTF

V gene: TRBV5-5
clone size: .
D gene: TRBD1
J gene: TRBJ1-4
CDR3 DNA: TGTGCCAGCAGTTCCTCTTGGACAGGGTCTGAAAAACTGTTTTTT
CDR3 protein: CASSSSWTGSEKLFF

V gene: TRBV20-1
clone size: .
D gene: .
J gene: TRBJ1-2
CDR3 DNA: TGCAGTGCAGAAAAAGCATCCGGCTACACCTTC
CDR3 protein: CSAEKASGYTF

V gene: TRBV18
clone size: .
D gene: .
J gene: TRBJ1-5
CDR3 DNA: TGTGCCAGCTCACCAACGACTAGCAGGGATCAGCCCCAGCATTTT
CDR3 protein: CASSPTTSRDQPQHF

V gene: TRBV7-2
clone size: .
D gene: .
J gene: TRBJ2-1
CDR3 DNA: TGTGCCAGCAGCTTATCCCGGAATGAGCAGTTCTTC
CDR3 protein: CASSLSRNEQFF

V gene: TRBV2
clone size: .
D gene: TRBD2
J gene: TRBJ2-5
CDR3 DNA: TGTACTTCAGCGGGAGGGCCAGCAGAGACCCAGTACTTC
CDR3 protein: CTSAGGPAETQYF

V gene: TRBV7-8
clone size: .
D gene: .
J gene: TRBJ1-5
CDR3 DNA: TGTGCCAGCAGCTCCGGCCCTGGGCACCTTAGCAATCAGCCCCAGCATTTT
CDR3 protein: CASSSGPGHLSNQPQHF

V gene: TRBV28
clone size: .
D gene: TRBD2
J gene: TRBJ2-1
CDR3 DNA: TGTGCCAGCAGCCCAGCGGGGCGGGAGGGACACAATGAGCAGTTCTTC
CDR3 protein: CASSPAGREGHNEQFF

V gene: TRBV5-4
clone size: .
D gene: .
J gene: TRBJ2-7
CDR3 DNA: TGTGCCAGCAGCTTGGTTCCCCGGGGAAGCTCCTACGAGCAGTACTTC
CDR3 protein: CASSLVPRGSSYEQYF

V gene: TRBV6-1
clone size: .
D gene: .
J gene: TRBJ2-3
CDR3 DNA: TGTGCCAGCAGTGACTATAGCACAGATACGCAGTATTTT
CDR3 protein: CASSDYSTDTQYF

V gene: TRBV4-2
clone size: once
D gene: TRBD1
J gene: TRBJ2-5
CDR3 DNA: TGTGCCAGCAGCCTCGGCCCGGGACAGGGACAAGAGACCCAGTACTTC
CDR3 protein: CASSLGPGQGQETQYF

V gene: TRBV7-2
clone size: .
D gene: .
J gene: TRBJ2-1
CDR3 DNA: TGTGCCAGCACCCCGCTGGGTCGAGGGGGTAATGAGCAGTTCTTC
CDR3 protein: CASTPLGRGGNEQFF

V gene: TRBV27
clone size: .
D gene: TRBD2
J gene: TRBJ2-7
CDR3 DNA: TGTGCCAGCACGTCCATTGGGAGGGGACTAGCGGGAGCCCATCGACACGAGCAGTACTTC
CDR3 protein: CASTSIGRGLAGAHRHEQYF

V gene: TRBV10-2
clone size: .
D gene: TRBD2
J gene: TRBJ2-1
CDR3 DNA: TGCGCCAGCAGTCCTTTTACGGGGGGGGCCGCCAATGAGCAGTTCTTC
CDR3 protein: CASSPFTGGAANEQFF

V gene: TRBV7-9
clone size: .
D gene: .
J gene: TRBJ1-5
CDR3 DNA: TGTGCCAGCAGCTTTGGGAAAGGGGGTGGCAATCAGCCCCAGCATTTT
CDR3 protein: CASSFGKGGGNQPQHF

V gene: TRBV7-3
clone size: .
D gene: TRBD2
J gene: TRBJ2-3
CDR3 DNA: TGTGCCAGCAGCTTTAGCGGGAGGCACACAGATACGCAGTATTTT
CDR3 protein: CASSFSGRHTDTQYF

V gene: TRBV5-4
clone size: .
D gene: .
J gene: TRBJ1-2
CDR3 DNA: TGTGCCAGCAGCCGGCGGGGGGCCAACTATGGCTACACCTTC
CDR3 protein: CASSRRGANYGYTF

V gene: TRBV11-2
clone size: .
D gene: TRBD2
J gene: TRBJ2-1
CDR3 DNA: TGTGCCAGCAGCTCGCAGCGGGAGGGCAATGAGCAGTTCTTC
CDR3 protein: CASSSQREGNEQFF

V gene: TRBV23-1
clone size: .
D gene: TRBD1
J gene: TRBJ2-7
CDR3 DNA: TGCGCCAGCAGTCAAGACCGGGACAGGGGCCCCTACGAGCAGTACTTC
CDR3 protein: CASSQDRDRGPYEQYF